Sequencing of this T cell receptor (beta chain) was carried out in a study of blood T cells in healthy people across ages (dated by TCRdb to 2013 to 2016). Some background on the complete study: In model experiments, roughly one uniquely barcoded TCR beta cDNA molecule per two T cells was captured by template switching. The study measured age-related changes in TCR beta repertoire diversity using deep sequencing normalized with unique cDNA molecular identifiers. The study analyzed two additional independent replicas of 1 million unique cDNA reads from the same blood draw for two donors, one aged 18 to 30 and one aged 80 or older. The donors were divided into four age groups: young (average approximately 15 years), middle-aged (about 40), aged (about 61) and long-lived (more than 75).

What the authors observed across the whole study: There was a strong correlation between observed TCR beta diversity and the percentage of naive T cells measured by flow cytometry. Estimates of total diversity based on one million sequenced T cells were considered lower bounds and underestimates. Observed TCR beta diversity per million T cells fell roughly linearly with age, and a significant reduction was already apparent by age roughly 40. Compared with the aged group, the long-lived group had more naive CD4+ T cells, fewer expanded clones and increased TCR diversity, a pattern suggesting age selection. Because profiling used bulk unsorted PBMCs, naive and antigen-experienced compartments could not be compared conclusively. The CMV infection status of donors was not known, potentially confounding age-related changes in expanded clonotypes.

The library came from 5' RACE. Instrument used: Illumina HiSeq 2500. The second PCR ran for roughly 7 to 11 cycles and used a J-beta primer mix along with a sample-barcoded 5' primer. A unique molecular identifier was introduced onto each TCR beta cDNA molecule by a template-switch 5' adaptor carrying 12 random nucleotides. Each sample yielded at least 3 million CDR3-containing paired-end reads. The Mint cDNA synthesis kit, primed by a TRBC-specific oligonucleotide, was used to synthesize first-strand cDNA from all RNA. After uracil-DNA glycosylase treatment, a first 18-cycle PCR used universal primers M1SS and BC2_uni_R on all cDNA. As for how the authors treated the data: Each sample was normalized by randomly selecting 1 million high-quality reads, each carrying a distinct molecular identifier. Reads sharing molecular identifiers were discarded rather than binned into consensus sequences. MiTCR, run with a Q25 quality threshold and the strictest error-elimination algorithm, handled CDR3 identification, clonotype clustering and error correction. A nonparametric unseen species model using Euler transformation provided a lower-bound estimate of total TCR beta diversity. The raw public reads went through TCRdb reprocessing: fastp at Q25, MiXCR clone calling, in-frame beta chains kept. Each CDR3 protein appears once, grouped with its most common genes and DNA. TCRdb's processing, not the authors' own work, is the source of the V and J calls. The sample data list approximately 800,000 distinct CDR3 sequences, and roughly 26% of these were observed just once. Jointly, the top ten make up under 3% of the sample.

CDR1 and CDR2, looked up from the germline V gene (reference sequence), are SEHNR and FQNEAQ. The CDR3 numbers 16 residues from cysteine through phenylalanine. The read is trimmed to its CDR3 DNA, 48 bases read in frame from base 1. V gives up 1 base and J gives up 5 bases, and the segment between their germline ends measures 15 bases. Systemically healthy Caucasian individuals from Russia, over 30 in total and aged about 6 to 90 years, were included as donors. Approximately 9 milliliters of peripheral blood were collected from each donor into EDTA-treated Vacutainer tubes. PBMCs were isolated by Ficoll-Paque density-gradient centrifugation, with at least 6 million obtained per sample. Trizol reagent was used to extract total RNA from the PBMCs, yielding at least 5.5 micrograms per sample. For every donor, flow cytometry on a PBMC aliquot measured the percentage of naive CD45RAhigh/CD27high T cells.

In regard to this clonotype: Its specific antigen is unknown. One base away there is no much larger clone; base qualities are not given.

Separately, the same data were catalogued under a study of T cells of mothers and their children. The other study reports the following: Nine systemically healthy Caucasian individuals, comprising three mothers and their six children, were included as donors. cDNA synthesis consumed the entire amount of extracted RNA, loaded at 1.5 ug RNA in each 15 ul reaction. Sample barcodes and 2-4 random nucleotides were added via the M1S primer in the second PCR. Over 9.5 million TCR beta CDR3 reads came from each mother, compared with about 3 million reads from each child. TCR recombination output is similarly shaped by thymic selection in related and unrelated pairs, with a minor effect exerted by inherited differences. Related mother-child pairs always showed normalized repertoire overlap that was slightly higher than in unrelated mother-child pairs, though the difference was never significant. No persistent microchimeric T cell clones were detected, at a sensitivity of roughly 96 clones per million clonotypes. To look for features that set related mother-child pairs apart from unrelated individuals, the researchers ran deep NGS to compare the TCR beta repertoires of mothers and children. Mothers averaged about 40 +/- 4 years of age and children averaged around 10 +/- 4 years. Libraries were sequenced on Illumina HiSeq 2000 with 100+100 nt paired-end reads after adapter ligation with NEBNext reagents. To prevent cross-contamination, the mother and child libraries were prepared one month apart and sequenced in separate runs. Between roughly 450,000 and 2,200,000 distinct TCR beta clonotypes were identified per donor. Naive TCR beta clonotypes were estimated from low-frequency clonotypes matched to each donor's FACS-determined naive share, without sorting.

The TCR comes from a boy younger than 18 in good health. Sequenced material: blood. The rearrangement joined TRBV7-9 to TRBJ2-1; possibly the D gene is TRBD2, per 6 matching bases. The CDR3 reads as follows: CASSLVGGDVDNEQFF. The nucleotide sequence reads TGTGCCAGCAGCTTAGTCGGAGGGGACGTTGACAATGAGCAGTTCTTC.